These 2 T cell receptor beta chains share one sample of origin, sequenced in a study of OX40 agonist ivuxolimab in advanced cancers. Libraries were constructed by the immunoSEQ multiplex PCR assay. The clones in this table, taken by TCRdb from immuneACCESS, are in-frame only. Not every clone is retained; where verified, under half of the shortfall comes from an unresolved V gene, and the cause of the rest is unknown. The sample yields tens of thousands of clones; approximately 79% were counted once. 6.6% of the sample is taken by the ten largest. The sample in question was CD4+ or CD8+ T cells sorted from blood, obtained in a trial of the OX40 agonist ivuxolimab. All receptors come from an adult with an advanced solid tumor such as melanoma, head and neck, liver or kidney cancer.

V usage is TRBV7-9 and J usage is TRBJ1-5; 7 bases agree with TRBD1. This CDR3 region has 16 residues. After removal of 2 bases from V and 4 bases from J, the junction contained 8 bases not matched to a gene. Germline V gene data show CDR1 as SEHNR and CDR2 as FQNEAQ (reference sequence). CDR3 nucleotides: TGTGCCAGCAGCTTATCTGATACCAGGGGGAATCAGCCCCAGCATTTT. Its protein product is CASSLSDTRGNQPQHF.

The V call is TRBV28, the J call TRBJ1-2; D is undetermined. V shed 6 bases and J shed 8 bases, with 13 bases lying between them. Germline CDR1 and CDR2: MDHEN and SYDVKM. CDR3 length: 12 residues. The CDR3 sequence is CASSGGIRGYTF. CDR3 nucleotide sequence: TGTGCCAGCAGCGGAGGGATTAGGGGCTACACCTTC.